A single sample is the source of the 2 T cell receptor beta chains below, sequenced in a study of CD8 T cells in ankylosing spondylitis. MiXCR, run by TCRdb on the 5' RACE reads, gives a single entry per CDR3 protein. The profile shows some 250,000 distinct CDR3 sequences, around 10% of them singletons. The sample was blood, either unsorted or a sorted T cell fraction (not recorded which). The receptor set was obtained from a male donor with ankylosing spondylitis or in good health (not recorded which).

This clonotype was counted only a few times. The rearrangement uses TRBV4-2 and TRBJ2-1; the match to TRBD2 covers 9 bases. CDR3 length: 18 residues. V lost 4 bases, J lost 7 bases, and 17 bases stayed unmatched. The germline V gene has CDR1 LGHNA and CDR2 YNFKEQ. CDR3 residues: CASSPLYSGGPLGNEQFF. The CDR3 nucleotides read TGTGCCAGCAGCCCTCTTTATAGCGGGGGCCCTCTGGGTAATGAGCAGTTCTTC.

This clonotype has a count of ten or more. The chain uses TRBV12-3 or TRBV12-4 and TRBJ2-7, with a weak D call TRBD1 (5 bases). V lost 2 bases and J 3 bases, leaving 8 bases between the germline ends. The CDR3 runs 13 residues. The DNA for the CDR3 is TGTGCCAGCAGTTTAAGTCAGGGCTACGAGCAGTACTTC. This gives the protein CASSLSQGYEQYF.